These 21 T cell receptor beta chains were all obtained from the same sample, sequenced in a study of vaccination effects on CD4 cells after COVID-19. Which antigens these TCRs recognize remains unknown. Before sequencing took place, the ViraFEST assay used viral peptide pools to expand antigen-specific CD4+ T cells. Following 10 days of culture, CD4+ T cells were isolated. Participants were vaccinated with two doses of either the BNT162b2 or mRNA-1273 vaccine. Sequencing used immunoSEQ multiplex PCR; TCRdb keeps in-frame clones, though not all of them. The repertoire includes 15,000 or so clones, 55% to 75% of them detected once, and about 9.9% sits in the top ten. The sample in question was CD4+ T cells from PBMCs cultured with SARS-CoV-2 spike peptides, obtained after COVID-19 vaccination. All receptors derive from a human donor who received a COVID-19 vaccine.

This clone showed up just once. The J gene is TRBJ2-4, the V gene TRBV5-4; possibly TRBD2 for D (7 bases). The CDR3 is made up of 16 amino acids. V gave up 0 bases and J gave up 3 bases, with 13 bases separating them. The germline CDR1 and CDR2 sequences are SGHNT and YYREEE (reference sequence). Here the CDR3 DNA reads TGTGCCAGCAGCTTGGAAGGGGGGGTGGTCAAAAACATTCAGTACTTC. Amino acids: CASSLEGGVVKNIQYF.

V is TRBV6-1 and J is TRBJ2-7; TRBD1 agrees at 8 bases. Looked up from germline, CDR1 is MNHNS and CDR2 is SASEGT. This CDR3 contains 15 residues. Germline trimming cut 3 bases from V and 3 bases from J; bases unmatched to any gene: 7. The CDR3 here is CASSDPTGDLYEQYF. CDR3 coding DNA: TGTGCCAGCAGTGACCCGACAGGGGACCTCTACGAGCAGTACTTC.

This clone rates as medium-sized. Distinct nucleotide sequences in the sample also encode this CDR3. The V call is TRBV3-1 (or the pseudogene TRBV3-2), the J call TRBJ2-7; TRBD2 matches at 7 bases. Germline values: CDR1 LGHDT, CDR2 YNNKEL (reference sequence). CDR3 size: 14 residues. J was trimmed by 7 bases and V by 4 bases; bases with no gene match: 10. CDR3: CASSPAGGRGEQYF. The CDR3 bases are TGTGCCAGCAGCCCCGCGGGCGGGAGAGGGGAGCAGTACTTC.

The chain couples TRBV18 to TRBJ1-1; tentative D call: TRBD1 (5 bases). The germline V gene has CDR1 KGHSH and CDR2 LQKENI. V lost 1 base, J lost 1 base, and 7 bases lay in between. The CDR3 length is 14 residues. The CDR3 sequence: CASSPLGTNTEAFF. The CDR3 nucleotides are TGTGCCAGCTCACCACTCGGGACGAACACTGAAGCTTTCTTT. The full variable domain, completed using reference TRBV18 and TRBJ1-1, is NAGVMQNPRHLVRRRGQEARLRCSPMKGHSHVYWYRQLPEEGLKFMVYLQKENIIDESGMPKERFSAEFPKEGPSILRIQQVVRGDSAAYFCASSPLGTNTEAFFGQGTRLTVV.

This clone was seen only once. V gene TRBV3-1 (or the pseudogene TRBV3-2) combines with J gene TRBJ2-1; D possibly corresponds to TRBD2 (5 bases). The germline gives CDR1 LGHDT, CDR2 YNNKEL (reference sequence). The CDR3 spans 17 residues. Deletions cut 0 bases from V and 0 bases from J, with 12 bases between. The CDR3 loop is CASSQDLARSSYNEQFF. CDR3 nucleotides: TGTGCCAGCAGCCAAGATCTAGCTAGGAGCTCCTACAATGAGCAGTTCTTC.

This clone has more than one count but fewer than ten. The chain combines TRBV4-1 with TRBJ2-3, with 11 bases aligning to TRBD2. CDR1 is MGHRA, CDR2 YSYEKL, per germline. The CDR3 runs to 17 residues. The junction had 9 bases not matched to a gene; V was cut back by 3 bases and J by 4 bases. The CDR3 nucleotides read TGCGCCAGCAGCCAGCAACCTAGCGGGGGGAACGCAGATACGCAGTATTTT. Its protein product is CASSQQPSGGNADTQYF.

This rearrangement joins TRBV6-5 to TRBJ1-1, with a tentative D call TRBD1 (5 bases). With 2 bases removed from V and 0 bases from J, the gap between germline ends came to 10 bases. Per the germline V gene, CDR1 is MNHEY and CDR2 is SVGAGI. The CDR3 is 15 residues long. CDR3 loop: CASSYRGRLNTEAFF. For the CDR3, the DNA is TGTGCCAGCAGTTACCGGGGACGGCTGAACACTGAAGCTTTCTTT.

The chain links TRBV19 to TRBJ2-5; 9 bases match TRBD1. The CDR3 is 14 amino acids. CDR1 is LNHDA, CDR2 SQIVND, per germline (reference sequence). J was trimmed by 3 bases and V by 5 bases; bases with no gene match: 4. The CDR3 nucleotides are TGTGCCAGTAGTCCGGACAGGGGTAAAGAGACCCAGTACTTC. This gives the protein CASSPDRGKETQYF.

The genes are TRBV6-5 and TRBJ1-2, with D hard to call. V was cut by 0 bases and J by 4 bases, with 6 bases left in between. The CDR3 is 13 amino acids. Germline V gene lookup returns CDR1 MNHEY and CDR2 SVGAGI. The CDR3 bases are TGTGCCAGCAGTTACTCGGTGGGCTATGGCTACACCTTC. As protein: CASSYSVGYGYTF.

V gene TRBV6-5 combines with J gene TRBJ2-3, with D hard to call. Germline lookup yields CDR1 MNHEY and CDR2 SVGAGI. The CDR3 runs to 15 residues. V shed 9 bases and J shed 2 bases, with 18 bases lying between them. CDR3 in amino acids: CARFPPTIHTDTQYF. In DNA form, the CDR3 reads TGTGCCAGATTCCCGCCAACTATCCACACAGATACGCAGTATTTT.

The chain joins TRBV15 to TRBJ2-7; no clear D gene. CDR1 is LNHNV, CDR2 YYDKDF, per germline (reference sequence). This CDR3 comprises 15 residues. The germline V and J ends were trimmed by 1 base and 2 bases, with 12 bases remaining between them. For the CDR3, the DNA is TGTGCCACCAGCAGAGGCCAGACACGAACCTACGAGCAGTACTTC. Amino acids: CATSRGQTRTYEQYF.

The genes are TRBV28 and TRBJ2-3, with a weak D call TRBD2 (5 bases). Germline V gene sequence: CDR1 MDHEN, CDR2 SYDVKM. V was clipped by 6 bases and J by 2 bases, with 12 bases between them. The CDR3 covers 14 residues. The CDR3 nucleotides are TGTGCCAGCAGGCCTGGGCGGGTCACAGATACGCAGTATTTT. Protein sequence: CASRPGRVTDTQYF.

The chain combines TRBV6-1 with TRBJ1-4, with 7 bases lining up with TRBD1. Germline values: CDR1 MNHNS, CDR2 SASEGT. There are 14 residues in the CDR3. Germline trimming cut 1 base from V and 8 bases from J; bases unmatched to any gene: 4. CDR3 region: CASSEVVGQEKLFF. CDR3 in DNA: TGTGCCAGCAGTGAAGTTGTGGGACAGGAAAAACTGTTTTTT.

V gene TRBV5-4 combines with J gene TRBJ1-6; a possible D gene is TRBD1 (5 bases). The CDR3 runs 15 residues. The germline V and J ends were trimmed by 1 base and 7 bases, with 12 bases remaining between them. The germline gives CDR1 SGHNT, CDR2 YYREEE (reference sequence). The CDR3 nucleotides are TGTGCCAGCAGCTTGCCGGGGGATGTCAATTCACCCCTCCACTTT. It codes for CASSLPGDVNSPLHF.

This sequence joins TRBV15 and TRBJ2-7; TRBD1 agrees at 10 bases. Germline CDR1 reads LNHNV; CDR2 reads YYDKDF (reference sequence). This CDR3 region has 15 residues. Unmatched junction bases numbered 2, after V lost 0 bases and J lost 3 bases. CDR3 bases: TGTGCCACCAGCAGAGATCGGACAGGGGGCTACGAGCAGTACTTC. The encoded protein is CATSRDRTGGYEQYF.

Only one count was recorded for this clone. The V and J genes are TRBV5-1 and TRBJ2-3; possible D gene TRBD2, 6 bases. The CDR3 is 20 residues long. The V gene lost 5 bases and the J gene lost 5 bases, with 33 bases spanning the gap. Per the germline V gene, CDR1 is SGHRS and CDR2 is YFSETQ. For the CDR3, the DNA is TGCGCCAGCAGAGGTATTATCTACGGCGGGAATTCCCCCCTCAGAGATACGCAGTATTTT. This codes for CASRGIIYGGNSPLRDTQYF.

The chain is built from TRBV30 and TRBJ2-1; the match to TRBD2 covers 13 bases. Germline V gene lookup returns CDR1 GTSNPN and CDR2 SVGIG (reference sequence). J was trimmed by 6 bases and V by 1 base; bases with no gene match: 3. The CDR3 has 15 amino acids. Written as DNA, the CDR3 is TGTGCCTGGAGTGAAGGGACTAGCGGGGTCAATGAGCAGTTCTTC. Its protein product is CAWSEGTSGVNEQFF.

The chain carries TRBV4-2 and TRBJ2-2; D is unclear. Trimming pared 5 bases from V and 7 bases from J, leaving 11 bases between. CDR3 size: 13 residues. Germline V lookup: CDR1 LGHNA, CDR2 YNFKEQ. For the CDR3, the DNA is TGTGCCAGCAGCGGTCCGTTTGGCGGGGAGCTGTTTTTT. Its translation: CASSGPFGGELFF.

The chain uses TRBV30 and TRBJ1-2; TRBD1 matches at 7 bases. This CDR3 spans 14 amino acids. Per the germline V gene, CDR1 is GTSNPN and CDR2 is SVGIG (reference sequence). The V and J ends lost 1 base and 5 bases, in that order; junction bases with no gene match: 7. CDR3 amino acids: CAWSGTGAGYGYTF. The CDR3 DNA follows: TGTGCCTGGAGTGGGACAGGAGCTGGATATGGCTACACCTTC.

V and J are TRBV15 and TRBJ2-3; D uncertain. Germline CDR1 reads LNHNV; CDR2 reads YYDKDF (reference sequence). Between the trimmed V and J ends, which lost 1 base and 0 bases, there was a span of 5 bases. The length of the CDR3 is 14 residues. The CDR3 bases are TGTGCCACCAGCAGAGCCCCTAGCACAGATACGCAGTATTTT. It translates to CATSRAPSTDTQYF.

CDR3 amino acids: CASRQGAAYGYTF. CDR3 in DNA: TGTGCCAGCAGACAGGGCGCCGCCTATGGCTACACCTTC. The V call is TRBV18, the J call TRBJ1-2, with 7 bases that match TRBD1. This CDR3 region has 13 residues. The trim removed 8 bases at V and 4 bases at J, leaving 7 bases unmatched. Germline CDR1 and CDR2: KGHSH and LQKENI.